This paragraph reports one T cell receptor beta chain. Its antigen is undetermined. Described treatment: roughly 20 received Ad26.COV2.S at low or high dose, single or two shots; roughly five received placebo; per-sample allocation not given. Sampling was done on day 63 after the first vaccine or placebo injection. Profiled with immunoSEQ multiplex PCR; TCRdb holds only in-frame clones, not every one. The table includes fewer than 600,000 clones, roughly nine tenths detected once. Germline values: CDR1 MRHNA, CDR2 SNTAGT. V lost 6 bases to trimming and J lost 3 bases, with 15 bases between them. The CDR3 totals 14 residues. The sample comes from a study of Ad26.COV2.S vaccination and SARS-CoV-2 variants. Study-level information: Ad26.COV2.S was injected intramuscularly once or twice, 56 days apart. Study results and limitations: Vaccinees displayed broader spike-specific TCR repertoires than placebo recipients. Reported findings describe substantial breadth in spike-specific CD8+ and CD4+ T cell responses following vaccination. Possible underestimation of total T cell responses by the TCR breadth and depth analyses was noted.

Source: peripheral blood, taken in a trial of Ad26.COV2.S vaccine versus placebo. V gene TRBV6-4 combines with J gene TRBJ2-7; the D is unclear. The clonotype comes from a person between 18 and 60 years old who received the Ad26.COV2.S COVID-19 vaccine or a placebo. The CDR3 sequence is CASSVPMVFYEQYF. The CDR3 nucleotides read TGTGCCAGCAGCGTTCCGATGGTGTTCTACGAGCAGTACTTC.